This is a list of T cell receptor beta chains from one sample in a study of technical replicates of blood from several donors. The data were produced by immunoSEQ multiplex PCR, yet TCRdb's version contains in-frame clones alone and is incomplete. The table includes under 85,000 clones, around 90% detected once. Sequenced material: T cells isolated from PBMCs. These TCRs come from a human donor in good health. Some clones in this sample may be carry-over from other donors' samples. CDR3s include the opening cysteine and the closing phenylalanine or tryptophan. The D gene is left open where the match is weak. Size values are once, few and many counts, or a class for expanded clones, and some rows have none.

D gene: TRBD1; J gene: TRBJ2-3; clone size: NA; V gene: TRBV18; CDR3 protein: CAGQGASTDTQYF; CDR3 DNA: TGTGCCGGACAGGGGGCTTCCACAGATACGCAGTATTTT
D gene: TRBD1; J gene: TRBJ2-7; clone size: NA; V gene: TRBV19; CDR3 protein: CASKGQGEAEQYF; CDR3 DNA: TGTGCCAGTAAAGGACAGGGGGAAGCCGAGCAGTACTTC
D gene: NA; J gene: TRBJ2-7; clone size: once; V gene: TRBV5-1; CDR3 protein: CASSPWGSRELWNEQYF; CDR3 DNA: TGCGCCAGCAGCCCCTGGGGTAGTCGGGAGCTTTGGAACGAGCAGTACTTC
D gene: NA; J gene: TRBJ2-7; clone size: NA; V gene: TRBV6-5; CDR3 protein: CASSYSSPRKTYEQYF; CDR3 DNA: TGTGCCAGCAGTTACTCGAGCCCGCGGAAAACCTACGAGCAGTACTTC
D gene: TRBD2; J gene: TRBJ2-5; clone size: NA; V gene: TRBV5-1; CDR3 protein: CASSPRLAGAETQYF; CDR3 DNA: TGCGCCAGCAGCCCTAGACTAGCGGGAGCGGAGACCCAGTACTTC
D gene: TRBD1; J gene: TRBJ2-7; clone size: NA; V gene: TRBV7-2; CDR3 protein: CASSLTGGGSYEQYF; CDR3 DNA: TGTGCCAGCAGCCTCACAGGGGGCGGCTCCTACGAGCAGTACTTC
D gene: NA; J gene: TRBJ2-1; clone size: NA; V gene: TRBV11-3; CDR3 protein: CASSLGGDSNEQFF; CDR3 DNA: TGTGCCAGCAGCTTGGGGGGTGACTCCAATGAGCAGTTCTTC
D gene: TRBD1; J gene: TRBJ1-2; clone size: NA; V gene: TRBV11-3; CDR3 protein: CASSAGTGGVDWIGYTF; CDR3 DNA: TGTGCCAGCAGCGCCGGGACAGGGGGTGTGGACTGGATAGGCTACACCTTC
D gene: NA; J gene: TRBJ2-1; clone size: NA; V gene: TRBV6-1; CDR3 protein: CASSELGSHNEQFF; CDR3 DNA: TGTGCCAGCAGTGAGTTGGGCTCCCACAATGAGCAGTTCTTC
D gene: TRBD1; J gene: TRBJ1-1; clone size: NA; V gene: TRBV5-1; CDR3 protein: CASSLYPGGPMNTEAFF; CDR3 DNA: TGCGCCAGCAGCTTGTATCCAGGGGGCCCAATGAACACTGAAGCTTTCTTT
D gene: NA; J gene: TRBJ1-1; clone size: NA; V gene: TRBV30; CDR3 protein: CAWRSVSSEAFF; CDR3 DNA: TGTGCCTGGAGATCGGTTAGTAGTGAAGCTTTCTTT
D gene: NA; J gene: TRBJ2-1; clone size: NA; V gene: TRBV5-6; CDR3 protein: CASSLWSGEQFF; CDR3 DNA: TGTGCCAGCAGCTTGTGGAGCGGAGAGCAGTTCTTC
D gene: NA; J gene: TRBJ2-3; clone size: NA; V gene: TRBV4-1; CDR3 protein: CASSPASGDTQYF; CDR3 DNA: TGCGCCAGCAGCCCGGCCTCCGGGGATACGCAGTATTTT
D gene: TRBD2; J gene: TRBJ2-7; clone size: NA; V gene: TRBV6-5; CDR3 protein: CASSYPTSGSAYEQYF; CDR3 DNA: TGTGCCAGCAGTTACCCCACTAGCGGATCAGCCTACGAGCAGTACTTC
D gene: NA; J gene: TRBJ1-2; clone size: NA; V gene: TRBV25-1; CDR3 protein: CASSRGYGYTF; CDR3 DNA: TGTGCCAGCAGTAGGGGTTATGGCTACACCTTC